This TCR beta chain was observed in a study of human T cells and chemical hapten exposure. Study results and limitations: The number of TCRs over 1 in 1000 frequency stayed unchanged after DPC.

This CDR3 region has 15 residues. Germline values: CDR1 SGHAT, CDR2 FQNNGV. The V gene lost 5 bases and the J gene lost 5 bases, with 17 bases spanning the gap. Time point of the sample: pre-sensitization, week 0. The treatment here: therapeutic diphenylcyclopropenone sensitization with weekly scalp DPC. On this clonotype itself: Antigen unknown. This clone may be a read error of a much larger clone one base away.

TCRdb re-analysed the RACE reads in MiXCR, keeping a single row per CDR3 protein. The repertoire holds roughly 88,000 distinct CDR3 sequences, roughly 9.1% seen once, with around 3.6% in the top ten. This TCR was sampled from a woman in her thirties or forties with alopecia areata. Some clones in this sample may be carry-over from other donors' samples. The sample in question was whole blood, obtained in connection with sensitization to the hapten diphenylcyclopropenone (DPC). This chain joins TRBV11-2 and TRBJ2-3; TRBD1 might be the D (6 bases). Here the CDR3 DNA reads TGTGCCAGCAGCCCATCCTATGGGGACATAGATACGCAGTATTTT. Translating it yields CASSPSYGDIDTQYF.